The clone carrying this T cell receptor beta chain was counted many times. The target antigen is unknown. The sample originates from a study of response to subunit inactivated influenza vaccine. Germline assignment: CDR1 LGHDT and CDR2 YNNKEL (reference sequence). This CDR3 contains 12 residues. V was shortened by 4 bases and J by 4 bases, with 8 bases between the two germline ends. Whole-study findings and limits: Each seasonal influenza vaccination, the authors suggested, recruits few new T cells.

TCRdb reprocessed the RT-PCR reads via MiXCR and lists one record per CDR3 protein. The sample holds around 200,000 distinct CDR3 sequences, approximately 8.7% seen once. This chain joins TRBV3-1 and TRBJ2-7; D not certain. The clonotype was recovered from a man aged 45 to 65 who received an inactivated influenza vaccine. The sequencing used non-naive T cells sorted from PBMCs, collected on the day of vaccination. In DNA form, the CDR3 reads TGTGCCAGCAGCCGATTAAATTACGAGCAGTACTTC. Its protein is CASSRLNYEQYF.